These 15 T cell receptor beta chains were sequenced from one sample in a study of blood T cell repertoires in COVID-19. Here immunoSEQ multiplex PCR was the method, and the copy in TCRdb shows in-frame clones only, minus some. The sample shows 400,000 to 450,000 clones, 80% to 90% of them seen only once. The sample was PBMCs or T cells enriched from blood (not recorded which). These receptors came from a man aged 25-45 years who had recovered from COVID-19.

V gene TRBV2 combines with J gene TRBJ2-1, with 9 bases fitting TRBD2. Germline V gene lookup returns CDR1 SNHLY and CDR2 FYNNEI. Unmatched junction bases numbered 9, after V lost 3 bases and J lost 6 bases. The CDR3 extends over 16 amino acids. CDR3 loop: CASSDPWVAGVNEQFF. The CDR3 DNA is TGTGCCAGCAGTGACCCCTGGGTAGCGGGAGTCAATGAGCAGTTCTTC.

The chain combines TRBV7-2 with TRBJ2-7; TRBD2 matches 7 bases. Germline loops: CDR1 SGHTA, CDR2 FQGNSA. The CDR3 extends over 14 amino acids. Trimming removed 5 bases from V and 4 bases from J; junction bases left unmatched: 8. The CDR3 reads CASSPGTKNYEQYF. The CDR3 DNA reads TGTGCCAGCAGCCCCGGGACTAAAAATTACGAGCAGTACTTC.

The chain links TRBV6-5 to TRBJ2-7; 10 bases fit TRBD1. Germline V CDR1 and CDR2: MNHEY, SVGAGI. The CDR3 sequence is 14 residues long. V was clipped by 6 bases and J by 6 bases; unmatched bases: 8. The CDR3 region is CASRASGTGAEQYF. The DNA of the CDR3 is TGTGCCAGCAGAGCCTCCGGGACAGGGGCCGAGCAGTACTTC.

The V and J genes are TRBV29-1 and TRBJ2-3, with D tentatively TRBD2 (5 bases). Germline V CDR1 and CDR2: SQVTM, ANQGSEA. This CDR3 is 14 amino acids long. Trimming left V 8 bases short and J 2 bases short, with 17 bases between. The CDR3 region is CSTRGYSPTDTQYF. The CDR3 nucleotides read TGCAGCACCAGAGGGTACAGTCCCACAGATACGCAGTATTTT.

As DNA, the CDR3 is TGTGCCAGTAGAACCTCCGGGGGACCCTATGAAAAACTGTTTTTT. This translates into CASRTSGGPYEKLFF. This chain connects TRBV19 to TRBJ1-4, with a weak D call TRBD1 (5 bases). Trimming cost V 6 bases and J 6 bases, with 17 bases left between them. Germline assignment: CDR1 LNHDA and CDR2 SQIVND (reference sequence). This CDR3 is built from 15 residues.

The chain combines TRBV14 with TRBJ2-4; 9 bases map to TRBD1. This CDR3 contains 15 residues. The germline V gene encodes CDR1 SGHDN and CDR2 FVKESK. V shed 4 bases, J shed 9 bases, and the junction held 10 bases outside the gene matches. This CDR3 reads CASSPSGTGRVIQYF. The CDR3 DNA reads TGTGCCAGCAGCCCCTCCGGGACAGGGAGGGTCATTCAGTACTTC.

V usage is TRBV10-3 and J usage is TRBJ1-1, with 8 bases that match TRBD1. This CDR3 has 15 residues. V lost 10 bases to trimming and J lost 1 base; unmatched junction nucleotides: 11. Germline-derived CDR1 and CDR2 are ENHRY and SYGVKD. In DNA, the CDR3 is TGTGCCACGAAAAGCCCGGGACAGGAGAACACTGAAGCTTTCTTT. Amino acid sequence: CATKSPGQENTEAFF.

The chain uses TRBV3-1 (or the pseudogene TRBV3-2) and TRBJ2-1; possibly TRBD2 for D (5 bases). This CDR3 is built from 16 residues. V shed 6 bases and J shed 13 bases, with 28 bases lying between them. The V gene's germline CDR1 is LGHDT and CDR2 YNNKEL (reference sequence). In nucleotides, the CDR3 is TGTGCCAGCAGTCGGACTGTGATTAGGGCGACCTCACAACAGTTCTTC. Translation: CASSRTVIRATSQQFF.

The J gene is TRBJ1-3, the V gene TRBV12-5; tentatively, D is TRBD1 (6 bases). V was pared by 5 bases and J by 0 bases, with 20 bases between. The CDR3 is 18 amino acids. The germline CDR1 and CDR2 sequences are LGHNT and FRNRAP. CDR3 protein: CASGPRTEESLSGNTIYF. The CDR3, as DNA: TGTGCTAGTGGTCCGAGGACAGAAGAGTCCCTCTCTGGAAACACCATATATTTT.

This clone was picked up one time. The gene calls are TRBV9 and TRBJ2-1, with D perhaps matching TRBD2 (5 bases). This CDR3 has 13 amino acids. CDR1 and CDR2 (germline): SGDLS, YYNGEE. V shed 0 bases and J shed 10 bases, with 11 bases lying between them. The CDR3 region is CASSVETPGEQFF. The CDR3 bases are TGTGCCAGCAGCGTAGAGACCCCGGGGGAGCAGTTCTTC.

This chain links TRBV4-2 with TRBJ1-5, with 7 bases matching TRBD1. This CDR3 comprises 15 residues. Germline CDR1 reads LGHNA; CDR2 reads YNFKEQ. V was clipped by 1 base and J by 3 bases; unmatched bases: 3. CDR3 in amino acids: CASSQGTGANQPQHF. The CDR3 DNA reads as TGTGCCAGCAGCCAAGGGACAGGCGCCAATCAGCCCCAGCATTTT.

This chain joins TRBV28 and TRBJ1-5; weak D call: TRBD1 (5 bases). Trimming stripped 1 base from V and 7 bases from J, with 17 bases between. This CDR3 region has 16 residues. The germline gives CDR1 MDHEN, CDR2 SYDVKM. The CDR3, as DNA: TGTGCCAGCAGTTTATCATCCAGGGTCTCTAGGCAGCCCCAGCATTTT. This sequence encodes CASSLSSRVSRQPQHF.

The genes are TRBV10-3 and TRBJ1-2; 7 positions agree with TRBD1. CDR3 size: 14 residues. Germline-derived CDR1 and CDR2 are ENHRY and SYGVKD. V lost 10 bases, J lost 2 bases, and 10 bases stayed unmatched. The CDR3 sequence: CATLQGPGNYGYTF. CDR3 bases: TGTGCCACGTTACAGGGGCCGGGCAACTATGGCTACACCTTC.

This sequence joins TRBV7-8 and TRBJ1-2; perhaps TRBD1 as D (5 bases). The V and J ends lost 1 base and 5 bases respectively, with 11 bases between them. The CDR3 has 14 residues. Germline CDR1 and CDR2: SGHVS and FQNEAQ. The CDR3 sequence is CASSLEVAGYGYTF. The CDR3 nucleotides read TGTGCCAGCAGCTTAGAAGTTGCAGGGTATGGCTACACCTTC.

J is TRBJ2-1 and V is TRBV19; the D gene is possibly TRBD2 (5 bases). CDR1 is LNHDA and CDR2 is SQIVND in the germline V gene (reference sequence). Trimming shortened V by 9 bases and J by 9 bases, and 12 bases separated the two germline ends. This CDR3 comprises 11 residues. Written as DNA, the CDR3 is TGTGCCAGCCGGAGGAACGGTGAGCAGTTCTTC. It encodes CASRRNGEQFF.